This T cell receptor beta chain comes out of a study of OX40 agonist ivuxolimab in advanced cancers. Study summary: Patients assigned to dose escalation were diagnosed with hepatocellular carcinoma, melanoma, renal cell or head and neck cancer.

CDR1 and CDR2 (germline): LNHDA, SQIVND (reference sequence). The ends lost 5 bases at V and 5 bases at J; junction bases unmatched: 4. The CDR3 totals 14 residues. The data were produced by immunoSEQ multiplex PCR, yet TCRdb's version contains in-frame clones alone and is incomplete. The sample has about 58,000 clones, about 91% seen once. The sequence was collected from an adult with an advanced solid tumor such as melanoma, head and neck, liver or kidney cancer. The source material was CD4+ or CD8+ T cells sorted from blood, sampled in a trial of the OX40 agonist ivuxolimab. The rearrangement joins TRBV19 to TRBJ2-5, with 11 bases fitting TRBD2. CDR3 nucleotides: TGTGCCAGTAGTGCTAGCGGGAGGTTTGAGACCCAGTACTTC. Translated, it gives CASSASGRFETQYF. The variable domain in full, with the rest retrieved from reference TRBV19 and TRBJ2-5, is DGGITQSPKYLFRKEGQNVTLSCEQNLNHDAMYWYRQDPGQGLRLIYYSQIVNDFQKGDIAEGYSVSREKKESFPLTVTSAQKNPTAFYLCASSASGRFETQYFGPGTRLLVL.